This T cell receptor (beta chain) was sequenced for a study of beta chain features in type 1 diabetes. Investigators reverse transcribed all isolated RNA, so they sequenced expressed TCRB transcripts. This table comes from immunoSEQ multiplex PCR, and its TCRdb copy is limited to in-frame clones, with some not included. The sample contains 550,000 to 850,000 clones, around an eighth of which appear only once. Sorting of CD4+ naive, central memory, regulatory and stem cell-like memory cells was performed via CD45RO/CCR7/CD25/CD127/CD95/CD27. Study-wide results and caveats: Moderate yet significant TCRB CDR3 shortening was seen in Type 1 diabetes patients in all four CD4+ subsets. Reduced insertions and increased deletions marked VDJ junctions in type 1 diabetes patients.

The CDR3 is 16 residues long. The V segment lost 4 bases and the J segment 0 bases; nucleotides outside the gene matches: 6. CDR1 MGHRA and CDR2 YSYEKL come from the germline V gene. On this clone: Its antigen is not known.

The sequence derives from a man aged 18 to 29 with type 1 diabetes. The gene calls are TRBV4-1 and TRBJ2-7, with 10 bases that match TRBD1. Source material: naive CD4+ T cells from blood. The CDR3 DNA reads TGCGCCAGCAGCCGATCCGGGACAGGGGACTCCTACGAGCAGTACTTC. This encodes CASSRSGTGDSYEQYF.